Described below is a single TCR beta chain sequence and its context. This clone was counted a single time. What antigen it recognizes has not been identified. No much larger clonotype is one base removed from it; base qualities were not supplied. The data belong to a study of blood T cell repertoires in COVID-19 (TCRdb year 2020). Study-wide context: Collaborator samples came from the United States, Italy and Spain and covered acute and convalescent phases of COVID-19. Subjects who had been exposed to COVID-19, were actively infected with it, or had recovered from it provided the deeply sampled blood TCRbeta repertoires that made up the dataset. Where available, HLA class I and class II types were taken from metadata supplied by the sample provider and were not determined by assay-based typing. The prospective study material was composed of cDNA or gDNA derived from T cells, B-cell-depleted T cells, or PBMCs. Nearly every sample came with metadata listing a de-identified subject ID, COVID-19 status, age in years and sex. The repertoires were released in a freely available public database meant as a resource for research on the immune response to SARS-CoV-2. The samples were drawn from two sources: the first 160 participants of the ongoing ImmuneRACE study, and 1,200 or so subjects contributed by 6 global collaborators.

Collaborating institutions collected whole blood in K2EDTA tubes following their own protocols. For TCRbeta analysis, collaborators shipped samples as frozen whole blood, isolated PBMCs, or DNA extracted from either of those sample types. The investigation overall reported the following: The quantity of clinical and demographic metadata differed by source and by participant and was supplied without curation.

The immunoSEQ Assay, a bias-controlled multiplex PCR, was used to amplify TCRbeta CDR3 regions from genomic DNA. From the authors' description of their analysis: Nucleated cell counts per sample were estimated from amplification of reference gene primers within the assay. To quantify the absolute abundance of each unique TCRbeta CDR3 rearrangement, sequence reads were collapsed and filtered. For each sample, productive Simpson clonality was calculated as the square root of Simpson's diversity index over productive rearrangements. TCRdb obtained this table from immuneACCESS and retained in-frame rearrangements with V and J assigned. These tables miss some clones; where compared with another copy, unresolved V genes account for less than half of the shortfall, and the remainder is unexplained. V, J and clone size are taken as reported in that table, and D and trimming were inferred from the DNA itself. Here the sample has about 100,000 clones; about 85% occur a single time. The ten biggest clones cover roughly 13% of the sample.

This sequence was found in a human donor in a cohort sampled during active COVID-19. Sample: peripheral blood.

Read as DNA, the sequence is TGTGCCAGCAGCCCGTGGAGCACAACATACAATGAGCAGTTCTTC. It specifies CASSPWSTTYNEQFF. The sequence joins TRBV5-6 to TRBJ2-1, with an unclear D gene assignment. CDR1 is given as SGHDT and CDR2 as YYEEEE, both from the germline V gene. The V and J ends are trimmed by 4 bases and 4 bases, leaving 15 bases between them. From cysteine to phenylalanine, the CDR3 is 15 amino acids long. The DNA shown is the 45-base CDR3, in frame from base 1. Supplemented by the reference TRBV5-6 and TRBJ2-1 proteins around the CDR3, the complete variable domain is DAGVTQSPTHLIKTRGQQVTLRCSPKSGHDTVSWYQQALGQGPQFIFQYYEEEERQRGNFPDRFSGHQFPNYSSELNVNALLLGDSALYLCASSPWSTTYNEQFFGPGTRLTVL.